The 10 T cell receptor beta chains below all came from one sample that was sequenced in a study of blood T cell repertoires in COVID-19 (TCRdb year 2020). Library generation was performed with the immunoSEQ multiplex PCR assay. Not all clones reach the TCRdb copy of this immuneACCESS table, which keeps in-frame sequences only. Checked studies attribute under half of the gap to unresolved V genes and leave the rest unexplained. Within this sample are approximately 380,000 clones, with around 85% of them counted one time only. The ten biggest clones cover 3.5% to 4% of the sample. Input material: peripheral blood. These TCRs come from a woman under 30 with acute or convalescent COVID-19.

J is TRBJ2-4 and V is TRBV19; 10 nucleotides line up with TRBD1. Germline V gene lookup returns CDR1 LNHDA and CDR2 SQIVND (reference sequence). The CDR3 is 13 residues long. With V trimmed by 7 bases and J by 8 bases, 5 bases remained unmatched. CDR3 nucleotide sequence: TGTGCCAGTACCGGGACAGGGGACCACATTCAGTACTTC. This translates into CASTGTGDHIQYF.

The chain has TRBV7-3 and TRBJ1-2; D is possibly TRBD1 (6 bases). Trimming took off 5 bases at V and 4 bases at J, with 14 bases between the two ends. Germline loops: CDR1 SGHTA, CDR2 FQGTGA. The CDR3 has 14 amino acids. The CDR3 reads CASSEGGPAYGYTF. CDR3 DNA: TGTGCCAGCAGCGAGGGGGGGCCAGCCTATGGCTACACCTTC. Looking up the rest from reference TRBV7-3 and TRBJ1-2 gives the full variable domain: GAGVSQTPSNKVTEKGKYVELRCDPISGHTALYWYRQSLGQGPEFLIYFQGTGAADDSGLPNDRFFAVRPEGSVSTLKIQRTERGDSAVYLCASSEGGPAYGYTFGSGTRLTVV.

The gene calls are TRBV6-5 and TRBJ1-2, with a weak D call TRBD1 (6 bases). Germline values: CDR1 MNHEY, CDR2 SVGAGI. Deletions cut 5 bases from V and 1 base from J, with 8 bases between. The CDR3 runs to 13 residues. The CDR3 sequence is CASSQQGNYGYTF. Written as DNA, the CDR3 is TGTGCCAGCAGTCAACAGGGTAACTATGGCTACACCTTC.

The CDR3 here is CASSVEASGGTQYF. The CDR3 DNA reads as TGTGCCAGCAGCGTGGAAGCGTCAGGGGGGACCCAGTACTTC. This chain uses TRBV9 with TRBJ2-5; 7 nucleotides line up with TRBD1. The CDR3 has 14 residues. J gave up 7 bases and V 2 bases, and 8 bases lay outside the gene matches. Germline V lookup: CDR1 SGDLS, CDR2 YYNGEE.

The V gene is TRBV4-1, the J gene TRBJ1-2; D is unclear. Germline V gene sequence: CDR1 MGHRA, CDR2 YSYEKL. This CDR3 is 13 amino acids long. V shed 6 bases and J shed 0 bases, with 8 bases lying between them. CDR3: CASRRSTNYGYTF. The CDR3 DNA reads as TGCGCCAGCAGGCGGTCTACTAACTATGGCTACACCTTC.

The chain recombines TRBV11-2 with TRBJ2-7; TRBD1 might be the D (5 bases). The CDR3 is 15 amino acids. The ends were cut back, 4 bases at V and 1 base at J, with 14 bases in the middle. Germline CDR1 and CDR2: SGHAT and FQNNGV. The CDR3 sequence is CASSSPQGGSYEQYF. For the CDR3, the DNA is TGTGCCAGCAGCTCCCCCCAGGGTGGATCCTACGAGCAGTACTTC.

The chain links TRBV11-2 to TRBJ2-7; a weak D match, TRBD2 (7 bases). The germline CDR1 and CDR2 sequences are SGHAT and FQNNGV. The V end was cut by 3 bases, the J end by 4 bases, with 13 bases between. This CDR3 spans 14 amino acids. CDR3 region: CASSFGGGGYEQYF. The CDR3 DNA reads as TGTGCCAGCAGCTTCGGCGGGGGCGGGTACGAGCAGTACTTC.

The rearrangement links TRBV19 to TRBJ2-3; 16 bases are a match to TRBD2. The V segment lost 7 bases and the J segment 0 bases; nucleotides outside the gene matches: 7. Germline CDR1 and CDR2: LNHDA and SQIVND (reference sequence). The CDR3 loop spans 18 amino acids. The CDR3 sequence: CASTPGLAGGRSTDTQYF. The CDR3 DNA sequence: TGTGCCAGTACTCCGGGACTAGCGGGGGGGCGAAGCACAGATACGCAGTATTTT.

As DNA, the CDR3 is TGCGCCAGCAGTGACGGGACAGGGGTGATTATGGGCGAGCAGTACTTC. Amino acid sequence: CASSDGTGVIMGEQYF. The J gene is TRBJ2-7, the V gene TRBV10-2, with 10 bases identical to TRBD1. V dropped 3 bases and J dropped 6; count of bases not matched to a gene: 11. The CDR3 runs 16 residues. Germline CDR1 is WSHSY and CDR2 is SAAADI.

This sequence joins TRBV5-1 and TRBJ1-1; D is unresolved. V was pared by 4 bases and J by 6 bases, with 19 bases between. CDR3 length: 15 residues. Per germline, CDR1 SGHRS and CDR2 YFSETQ. Written as DNA, the CDR3 is TGCGCCAGCAGCCCGAGTATAAGTAATATCGCTGAAGCTTTCTTT. Translated, it gives CASSPSISNIAEAFF.